This T cell receptor (beta chain) was identified in a study of naive and memory T cell subsets. Four PCR rounds used nested alpha and beta constant region primers plus the SP2 primer. A single record per CDR3 protein comes from TCRdb applying MiXCR to the 5' RACE reads. The sample lists roughly 60,000 distinct CDR3 sequences, roughly 7% seen once, with 8% to 10% in the top ten. CDR1 is SSHAT and CDR2 is FNYEAQ in the germline V gene (reference sequence). The CDR3 has 13 residues. The V end was cut by 5 bases, the J end by 10 bases, with 15 bases between. An oligonucleotide containing a UMI was ligated to the 3' end of TCR cDNA. Whole blood, roughly 2.5 ml, came from adult healthy volunteers. Reverse transcription used DNase-treated unsorted total RNA, aiming for roughly 1 to 1000 ng.

The origin of this receptor is a male donor in good health. The chain couples TRBV7-7 to TRBJ2-1; D might be TRBD1 or TRBD2, each matching 5 bases. The CDR3, as DNA: TGTGCCAGCAGCGCAACGAGGGGAGCAGAGCAGTTCTTC. It is translated as CASSATRGAEQFF.